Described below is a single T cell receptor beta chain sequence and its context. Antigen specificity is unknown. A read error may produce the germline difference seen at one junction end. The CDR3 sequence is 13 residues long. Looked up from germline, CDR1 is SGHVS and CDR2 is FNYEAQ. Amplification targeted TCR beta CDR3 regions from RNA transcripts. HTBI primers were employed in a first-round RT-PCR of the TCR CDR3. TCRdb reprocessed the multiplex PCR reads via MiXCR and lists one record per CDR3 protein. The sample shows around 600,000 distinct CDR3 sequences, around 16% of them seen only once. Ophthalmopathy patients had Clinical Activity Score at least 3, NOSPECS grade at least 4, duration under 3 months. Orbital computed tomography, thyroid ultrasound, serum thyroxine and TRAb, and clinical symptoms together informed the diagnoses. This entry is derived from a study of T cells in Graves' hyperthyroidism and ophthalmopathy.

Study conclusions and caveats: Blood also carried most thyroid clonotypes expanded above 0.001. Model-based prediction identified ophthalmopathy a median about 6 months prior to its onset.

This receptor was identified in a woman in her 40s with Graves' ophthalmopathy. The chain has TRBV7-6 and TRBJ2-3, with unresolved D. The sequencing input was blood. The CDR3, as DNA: TGTGCCAGCAGCCGAGGAACCACAGATTCGCAGTATTTT. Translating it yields CASSRGTTDSQYF.